The 19 T cell receptor beta chains below come from one sample, sequenced in a study of cytomegalovirus exposure and HLA in healthy donors. PCR used 60 Vbeta primers and 13 Jbeta primers. Data came from immunoSEQ multiplex PCR; TCRdb stores just in-frame clones and leaves some out. The sample includes around 160,000 clones, more than 65% of them seen just once. The sequenced material came from PBMCs. The receptors shown here come from a young man in good health and CMV-seropositive.

This clone appeared a few times. This chain connects TRBV19 to TRBJ1-2; no firm D call. CDR3 length equals 11 residues. The ends were cut back, 4 bases at V and 4 bases at J, with 4 bases in the middle. Germline V gene lookup returns CDR1 LNHDA and CDR2 SQIVND (reference sequence). CDR3 DNA sequence: TGTGCCAGTAGTAAACTCTATGGCTACACCTTC. Translated: CASSKLYGYTF.

The V call is TRBV7-2, the J call TRBJ2-3; 8 nucleotides match TRBD2. The V gene's germline CDR1 is SGHTA and CDR2 FQGNSA. The V segment lost 1 base and the J segment 1 base; nucleotides outside the gene matches: 1. The CDR3 is made up of 15 amino acids. The CDR3 sequence: CASSLGREGTDTQYF. In nucleotides, the CDR3 is TGTGCCAGCAGCTTAGGGCGGGAGGGCACAGATACGCAGTATTTT.

The chain recombines TRBV5-8 with TRBJ2-1, with D possibly TRBD2 on 7 matching bases. Germline lookup yields CDR1 SGHTS and CDR2 YDEGEE. There are 15 residues in the CDR3. V gave up 0 bases and J gave up 7 bases, with 14 bases separating them. CDR3 sequence reads: CASSLEWGGANEQFF. CDR3 coding DNA: TGTGCCAGCAGCTTGGAGTGGGGGGGGGCTAATGAGCAGTTCTTC.

Remarks on this clone: This CDR3 is also generated by other DNA sequences in the sample. The V gene is TRBV2, the J gene TRBJ2-7; D is unresolved. The germline V and J ends were trimmed by 5 bases and 2 bases, with 10 bases remaining between them. Germline V CDR1 and CDR2: SNHLY, FYNNEI. The CDR3 is 13 residues long. This chain's CDR3 is CASSYGPAYEQYF. The CDR3 bases are TGTGCCAGCAGTTATGGGCCCGCCTACGAGCAGTACTTC.

This chain joins TRBV2 and TRBJ2-3, with 8 bases fitting TRBD2. Per germline, CDR1 SNHLY and CDR2 FYNNEI. Losses at the gene ends were 10 bases for V and 2 bases for J; bases not matched to a gene: 14. This CDR3 has 16 amino acids. The CDR3 region has the DNA TGTGCCAATCGTGGGGGGGCGGGAGGATACACAGATACGCAGTATTTT. Translating it yields CANRGGAGGYTDTQYF.

V and J are TRBV27 and TRBJ2-5, with 11 bases that match TRBD2. Trimming at V came to 5 bases and at J to 2 bases, leaving 4 bases not matched to a gene. Germline loops: CDR1 MNHEY, CDR2 SMNVEV (reference sequence). The length of the CDR3 is 15 residues. CDR3 sequence (DNA): TGTGCCAGCAGTATTCGGACTAGCGGGCAAGAGACCCAGTACTTC. Protein sequence: CASSIRTSGQETQYF.

The chain couples TRBV2 to TRBJ2-7, with TRBD1 identical over 8 bases. The CDR3 totals 12 residues. The V segment lost 6 bases and the J segment 6 bases; nucleotides outside the gene matches: 4. Germline values: CDR1 SNHLY, CDR2 FYNNEI. CDR3 residues: CASSVTGVEQYF. CDR3 in DNA: TGTGCCAGCAGCGTGACAGGGGTCGAGCAGTACTTC.

The chain links TRBV11-2 to TRBJ1-1; D may be TRBD1 (5 bases). CDR1 SGHAT and CDR2 FQNNGV come from the germline V gene. CDR3 length: 15 residues. Trimming pared 4 bases from V and 8 bases from J, leaving 20 bases between. The CDR3 protein is CASSSTWRQPPEAFF. The CDR3 DNA follows: TGTGCCAGCAGCTCTACGTGGAGACAGCCTCCGGAAGCTTTCTTT.

The gene calls are TRBV18 and TRBJ1-3; TRBD1 matches at 7 bases. The J segment lost 4 bases and the V segment lost 3 bases, leaving 12 bases of the junction unmatched. The V gene's germline CDR1 is KGHSH and CDR2 LQKENI. This CDR3 comprises 17 residues. CDR3 sequence: CASSPTRQGGYGNTIYF. CDR3 DNA: TGTGCCAGCTCACCTACTCGACAGGGAGGATACGGAAACACCATATATTTT.

This clone was found a few times. The V and J genes are TRBV28 and TRBJ1-2, with 10 bases aligning to TRBD1. The ends lost 5 bases at V and 0 bases at J; junction bases unmatched: 3. The CDR3 runs to 15 residues. Germline loops: CDR1 MDHEN, CDR2 SYDVKM. The CDR3 DNA sequence: TGTGCCAGCAGTCTAGGACAGGGGGCTAACTATGGCTACACCTTC. This translates into CASSLGQGANYGYTF.

This chain links TRBV28 with TRBJ2-7, with D perhaps TRBD1 (6 bases). Germline CDR1 is MDHEN and CDR2 is SYDVKM. Trimming removed 5 bases at V and 2 bases at J, with 13 bases between. The CDR3 covers 14 residues. The CDR3 DNA sequence: TGTGCCAGCAGTCCGGGGACACTTACCTACGAGCAGTACTTC. Its protein is CASSPGTLTYEQYF.

The gene calls are TRBV2 and TRBJ2-3, with D possibly matching TRBD2 (7 bases). V dropped 1 base and J dropped 2 bases, with 16 bases sitting between them. CDR3 length: 17 amino acids. Germline lookup yields CDR1 SNHLY and CDR2 FYNNEI. Here the CDR3 DNA reads TGTGCCAGCAGTGAAGGGGGGCGGGAGTTGTTCACAGATACGCAGTATTTT. This translates into CASSEGGRELFTDTQYF.

V and J are TRBV30 and TRBJ2-5; D possibly corresponds to TRBD2 (6 bases). Germline-derived CDR1 and CDR2 are GTSNPN and SVGIG (reference sequence). CDR3 length: 15 amino acids. Trimming took 1 base from V and 2 from J, leaving 14 bases between them. CDR3 residues: CAWSGSGGSQETQYF. DNA for the CDR3: TGTGCCTGGAGTGGCTCCGGGGGTTCTCAAGAGACCCAGTACTTC.

Regarding this clone: Because it lacks the conserved phenylalanine or tryptophan at the end, this CDR3 is likely a read error. Distinct nucleotide sequences in the sample also encode this CDR3. The genes are TRBV2 and TRBJ1-6; 9 bases are shared with TRBD1. This CDR3 has 13 residues. V shed 3 bases and J 12 bases; nucleotides not matched to a gene: 3. The V gene's germline CDR1 is SNHLY and CDR2 FYNNEI. CDR3 loop: CASSETGGEPLHL. CDR3 sequence (DNA): TGTGCCAGCAGTGAGACAGGGGGTGAACCCCTCCACCTT.

This clone appeared once. The V call is TRBV7-8, the J call TRBJ1-2; the D gene is possibly TRBD1 (6 bases). V dropped 2 bases and J dropped 4 bases, with 14 bases sitting between them. Per the germline V gene, CDR1 is SGHVS and CDR2 is FQNEAQ. This CDR3 comprises 15 residues. DNA of the CDR3: TGTGCCAGCAGCTTAACCCGGCAGGGGACCTATGGCTACACCTTC. It translates to CASSLTRQGTYGYTF.

This clone was recorded only once. The chain combines TRBV6-6 with TRBJ2-7; TRBD1 matches 12 bases. The V gene end was trimmed by 2 bases and the J gene end by 4 bases; junction bases not matched to a gene: 3. The germline CDR1 and CDR2 sequences are MNHNY and SVGAGI (reference sequence). The CDR3 covers 15 residues. The CDR3 region is CASSYRDRGRYEQYF. In nucleotides, the CDR3 is TGTGCCAGCAGTTACCGGGACAGGGGGCGTTACGAGCAGTACTTC.

V and J are TRBV5-1 and TRBJ1-2, with no clear D. Trimming cost V 0 bases and J 5 bases, with 11 bases left between them. There are 14 residues in the CDR3. Germline CDR1 reads SGHRS; CDR2 reads YFSETQ. The CDR3 here is CASSLVDGGYGYTF. CDR3 coding DNA: TGCGCCAGCAGCTTGGTAGACGGAGGATATGGCTACACCTTC.

The chain recombines TRBV19 with TRBJ1-2, with 8 bases that match TRBD1. The ends lost 1 base at V and 6 bases at J; junction bases unmatched: 19. This CDR3 has 19 residues. Germline CDR1 and CDR2: LNHDA and SQIVND (reference sequence). The chain's CDR3 is CASSIVRAGQGFVGDGYTF. CDR3 sequence (DNA): TGTGCCAGTAGTATAGTACGGGCCGGACAGGGTTTTGTTGGGGATGGCTACACCTTC.

This clone was seen only once. The chain has TRBV5-6 and TRBJ2-3; TRBD1 matches at 9 bases. This CDR3 is built from 16 residues. The V segment lost 4 bases and the J segment 2 bases; nucleotides outside the gene matches: 8. Germline CDR1 and CDR2: SGHDT and YYEEEE. CDR3 protein: CASSLYRDRATDTQYF. CDR3 DNA sequence: TGTGCCAGCAGCCTGTACCGGGACAGGGCCACAGATACGCAGTATTTT.